This TCR beta chain was sequenced for a study of identical twins. The junction had 1 base not matched to a gene; V was cut back by 3 bases and J by 6 bases. The CDR3 covers 13 residues. This clonotype was recorded at least ten times. TCRdb fed the 5' RACE reads into MiXCR, producing one record per CDR3 protein. The data contain roughly 690,000 distinct CDR3 sequences, less than 25% of them singletons. These data also formed part of another study, on T cells expressing NK-cell markers.

Material for sequencing was PBMCs. The source of this sequence is a woman younger than 35 in good health. V and J are TRBV12-3 or TRBV12-4 and TRBJ2-1, with 8 bases identical to TRBD2. This CDR3 reads CASSLRGANEQFF. The CDR3, as DNA: TGTGCCAGCAGTTTGCGGGGGGCCAATGAGCAGTTCTTC.